The rows below give T cell receptor beta chains drawn from one sample of a study of PD-1 blockade in mismatch repair-deficient tumors. Measured with immunoSEQ multiplex PCR; TCRdb has only the in-frame clones, and not every one. The table records around 62,000 clones, about 78% of them present only once. The sample consisted of peripheral blood, taken 2 weeks after starting pembrolizumab. The receptor set was obtained from an adult with mismatch repair-deficient cancer. Both conserved end residues are trimmed from each CDR3. The order of the fields is V gene, D gene, J gene, CDR3 protein. A D gene is named only where the DNA matches it firmly.

TRBV21-1	-	TRBJ1-2	ATGFRKQNYGYT
TRBV19	TRBD2	TRBJ2-2	ASRPGTSGTQTGELF
TRBV18	-	TRBJ2-2	ASSPTRESGELF
TRBV6-1	TRBD2	TRBJ2-7	ASSETWGGRASEQY
TRBV13	-	TRBJ1-2	ASSLAEGEARGYT
TRBV7-9	-	TRBJ1-2	ASSLRGYGYT
TRBV29-1	TRBD1	TRBJ1-2	SADRDPYGYT
TRBV5-4	TRBD2	TRBJ2-5	ASSLDLTSGKSAQY
TRBV7-9	-	TRBJ1-1	ASSAQADGEAF
TRBV11-3	TRBD2	TRBJ2-3	ASSILGGSGSTDTQY
TRBV27	TRBD1	TRBJ1-2	ASSPRDRAAYGYT